These T cell receptor beta chains were read from a single sample in a study of blood T cell repertoires in COVID-19. Some clones are missing from TCRdb's copy, which holds only in-frame ones; the method was immunoSEQ multiplex PCR. The sample consists of hundreds of thousands of clones, roughly 90% of them appearing once. Sequencing used peripheral blood. The source is a man aged 55 to 70 with COVID-19, enrolled during active disease. Both conserved end residues are part of each CDR3. Fields, in order: J gene, V gene, CDR3 protein.

TRBJ2-1 TRBV6-5 CASRSAGGLWDEQFF
TRBJ1-2 TRBV18 CASSPRRGEGYTF
TRBJ1-1 TRBV2 CASTEQMNTEAFF
TRBJ2-3 TRBV6-5 CASGTSGRPDTQYF
TRBJ1-4 TRBV2 CASSLSGGSNEKLFF
TRBJ1-5 TRBV30 CAWSVQGSPNQPQHF
TRBJ2-1 TRBV7-3 CASSFGQGHNEQFF
TRBJ2-1 TRBV3-1/TRBV3-2 CASSQVLNEQFF
TRBJ1-4 TRBV4-3 CASSQAPGWRDAEKLFF
TRBJ1-4 TRBV5-1 CASSLRGADNEKLFF
TRBJ1-2 TRBV27 CASSLLGSTGPWLTYGYTF
TRBJ2-7 TRBV6-5 CASSPWTFAYEQYF
TRBJ2-2 TRBV5-6 CASSFDRFNTGELFF
TRBJ1-1 TRBV5-4 CASSLVAGGNTEAFF
TRBJ1-1 TRBV30 CAWNRGRTEAFF
TRBJ1-1 TRBV12-3/TRBV12-4 CASSLSPNTEAFF
TRBJ2-2 TRBV28 CAITSGGAGGELFF
TRBJ1-5 TRBV6-4 CASSEGTGGEPQHF
TRBJ2-1 TRBV10-1 CASSQTDSSPYNEQFF
TRBJ2-3 TRBV5-1 CASSLTRQGTAGTQYF
TRBJ2-7 TRBV6-5 CASSYGRGSLYEQYF
TRBJ2-7 TRBV7-2 CASSLGGPGPLEQYF
TRBJ2-2 TRBV30 CAWSVRGYANTGELFF
TRBJ1-2 TRBV12-2 CASRLDGRDYGYTF
TRBJ2-7 TRBV25-1 CASSRELYEQYF
TRBJ1-6 TRBV7-8 CASSPPAGESSPLHF
TRBJ2-7 TRBV14 CASSQSNLWSYEQYF
TRBJ1-2 TRBV19 CASSILRAGQGEHTYGYTF
TRBJ1-1 TRBV3-1/TRBV3-2 CASSQAGGAAFF
TRBJ1-5 TRBV7-8 CASSSDRASGNQPQHF
TRBJ2-3 TRBV5-1 CASSSEGAGDGDTQYF
TRBJ2-2 TRBV11-2 CASSLKLRQRAGELFF
TRBJ1-1 TRBV19 CASTVGTGLGTEAFF
TRBJ2-7 TRBV19 CASSAKTGSLGEQYF
TRBJ1-2 TRBV5-5 CASSQGLIYGYTF
TRBJ1-5 TRBV24-1 CATSDLQGWSSNQPQHF
TRBJ1-1 TRBV5-4 CASSKMDSDGEAFF
TRBJ2-7 TRBV7-2 CASSLAGGAYEQYF
TRBJ1-6 TRBV7-9 CASSLVELGSPLHF
TRBJ1-2 TRBV6-5 CASSFRQARDGYTF
TRBJ1-6 TRBV27 CASSPDRGRSPLHF